This T cell receptor beta chain stems from a study of T cells after posttransplantation cyclophosphamide listed by TCRdb under 2016. Study-level background: Using TRB sequencing, the study followed how the T cell repertoire rebuilt after myeloablative bone marrow transplantation with posttransplantation cyclophosphamide given as GVHD prophylaxis. TRB sequencing was performed on blood from all 30 or so PTCy patients with 1-year posttransplant specimens. TRA and TRB clonality were tightly correlated in several samples, so subsequent TCR analyses focused on TRB only. Samples from roughly 35 PTCy-treated patients, along with samples from around 16 of their related bone marrow donors, underwent antigen receptor sequencing. Public TRB sequences were checked against a database of over 3,500 sequences associated with responses to pathogens, tumor antigens, self-antigens and alloantigens. Up to about 3 additional blood samples from 2 to 5.2 years after transplant were also TRB-sequenced in 3 patients, as was pretransplant blood from a handful of patients.

General findings and caveats noted by the study authors: Donor-recipient similarity was low at 1-2 months but rose over the first year, and later blood repertoires were often dominated by donor CD8+ memory clones. The TRB repertoires of T cells infiltrating skin or GI tract showed only limited overlap with the TRB repertoires of T cells in blood. Across a few dozen patients, TRB clonality was highly associated with recipient CMV seropositivity and CMV reactivation, and diversity in PTCy patients was similar to diversity in CNI/methotrexate controls.

Relative to germline, V is 6 bases shorter and J is 5 bases shorter, with 13 bases between their ends. From the cysteine through the phenylalanine, the CDR3 covers 13 amino acids. Only the CDR3 DNA is retained, 39 bases long and in frame from the first base. The CDR1 and CDR2 encoded by the germline V gene are KGHSH and LQKENI. Genomic DNA was the input for TRB sequencing, which was run either with the immunoSEQ assay at survey resolution or with the hsTCRB kit. Processing in the source paper ran as follows. The immunoSEQ software handled the initial read processing, while the LymphoSeq R package was used for the repertoire analyses. Clonality was computed as 1 minus normalized Shannon entropy; Gini coefficient was also calculated for each TRB dataset. To infer phenotypes in unsorted samples, TRB sequences from sorted subsets of the recipient or donor were mapped onto the unsorted samples of the same recipient. In its TCRdb copy, this immuneACCESS table keeps in-frame sequences only and misses some clones. Where compared with another copy, unresolved V genes explain less than half of these, and the others have no known cause. The V and J calls and the clone size are those of that table, but D and trimming were determined from the DNA. This sample is represented by 7,000 or so clones, with no singletons among them. About 6% of the sample lies in the top ten.

The sample's treatment or condition, from its label and the paper: high-dose cyclophosphamide on days +3 and +4 as single-agent GVHD prophylaxis. Busulfan and fludarabine conditioning, a related or unrelated marrow graft, and cyclophosphamide on days +3 and +4 were given to PTCy patients. The PTCy-treated patients were enrolled in a prospective multi-institutional clinical trial. Peripheral blood and bone marrow mononuclear cells were isolated by Ficoll-Hypaque density centrifugation and were cryopreserved. Points on this clone: This receptor's antigen is unknown. Per-nucleotide qualities are absent, and no much larger clonotype sits a single base away.

Sequencing was performed on PBMCs, taken after allogeneic stem cell transplant with posttransplant cyclophosphamide. The chain uses TRBV18 and TRBJ2-5; the D gene is perhaps TRBD2, on 6 matching bases. The TCR sequence derives from a female patient aged 50-59 years who received an allogeneic stem cell transplant from an unrelated donor, was CMV-positive, and had acute GVHD only. Once a transplant has taken place, some T cells may be donor derived. CDR3 reads: CASSLTRGETQYF. The nucleotide sequence reads as follows: TGTGCCAGCTCCCTGACCCGGGGGGAGACCCAGTACTTC.